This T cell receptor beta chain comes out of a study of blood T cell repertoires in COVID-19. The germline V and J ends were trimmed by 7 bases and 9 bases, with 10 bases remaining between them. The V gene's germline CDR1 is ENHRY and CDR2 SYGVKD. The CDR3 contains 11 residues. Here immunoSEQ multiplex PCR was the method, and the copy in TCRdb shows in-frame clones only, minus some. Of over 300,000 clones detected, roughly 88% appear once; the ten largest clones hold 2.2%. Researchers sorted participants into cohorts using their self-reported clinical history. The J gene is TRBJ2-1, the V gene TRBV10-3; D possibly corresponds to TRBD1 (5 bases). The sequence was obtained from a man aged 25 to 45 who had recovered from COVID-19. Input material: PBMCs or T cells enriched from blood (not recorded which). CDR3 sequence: CAIIRAGEQFF. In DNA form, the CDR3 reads TGTGCCATCATCAGGGCCGGTGAGCAGTTCTTC.